Detailed here is one TCR beta chain. No cognate antigen has been identified for it. Including the terminal cysteine and phenylalanine, the CDR3 comprises 14 residues. The DNA is unrecorded. Taken from the germline V gene (reference sequence), the CDR1 and CDR2 loops are SGHKS and YYEKEE. The reads were generated on a NextSeq 550. The Human TCR Profiling Kit (MiLaboratory) was used to make UMI-labeled 5' RACE TRB cDNA libraries. cDNA synthesis used the entire amount of extracted RNA, and PCR amplification then used the entire amount of cDNA produced. Libraries were prepared in parallel using an identical number of PCR cycles. Under the source paper's analysis protocol: With a requirement of at least two reads per UMI, MIGEC and MiXCR extracted about 52,000 +/- 9,100 unique UMI-labeled TRB cDNA molecules per library. On average, each library contained approximately 40,000 +/- 10,000 functional in-frame TRB CDR3 nucleotide clonotypes without stop codons. After each sample was downsampled to 5000 UMI-labeled TRB molecules, VDJtools was used to calculate diversity metrics such as normalized Shannon-Wiener and Chao1. VDJtools computed clonotype-size-weighted physicochemical properties of the central five CDR3 residues: interaction energy, strength, volume and Kidera factor 4. TCRdb reanalyzed the reads, keeping one entry per CDR3 protein sequence and omitting DNA. TCRdb's processing, not the authors', yielded these V and J calls. The sample table gives about 50,000 distinct CDR3 sequences. Together, the top ten hold about 0.4% of the sample.

These data are taken from a study of CXCR3-negative and CXCR3-positive naive CD8 T cells (dated by TCRdb to 2018 to 2020). With respect to the entire study: In total, approximately 130 million TRB reads were obtained, corresponding to roughly 1.5 +/- 0.3 million reads per library. The TRBV-TRBJ cluster analysis covered naive subsets from 5 donors and memory cells from 3 donors. The diversity and physicochemical repertoire analyses included approximately ten donors pooled from two independent experiments.

On the study overall, not on this receptor specifically: Both naive subsets had comparably high repertoire diversity, while memory CD8+ T cells had much lower repertoire diversity. TRBV-TRBJ usage was similar between naive CXCR3-negative and CXCR3-positive cells from the same donor, while memory cells showed distinct patterns. TRB CDR3s from CXCR3-positive naive cells showed higher hydrophobicity (lower Kidera factor 4), lower energy, and higher strength and volume indices than CXCR3-negative naive cells. Because CXCR3 expression was partially decreased after cryopreservation, freshly isolated PBMCs were used for most assays. Because surface CD5, which is linked to self-reactivity in mice, was comparable between the naive subsets, TCR interaction strength was also inferred from the physicochemical properties of TRB CDR3s.

For each CD8+ T cell subset, flow sorting was done in triplicate, and roughly 310,000 cells per subset went directly into RLT lysis buffer. To keep memory contaminants out, a stringent definition of naive CD8+ T cells was applied: CD45RO-CCR7+CD27+CD95-. Using standard density gradient centrifugation, peripheral blood mononuclear cells were isolated from buffy coats. A FACSAria III was used to flow-sort naive CD8+ T cells into CXCR3-negative and CXCR3-positive populations. An RNeasy Mini Kit was used to extract total RNA from the sorted cells. The rearranged segments are TRBV5-5 and TRBJ2-7; TCRdb returns TRBD1, unconfirmable since there is no DNA. The sequenced sample consisted of naive CXCR3- CD8+ T cells from blood. What the cell subset or site label conveys for this sample: CD45RO-CCR7+CD27+CD95- naive CD8+ T cells lacking CXCR3 (TNR3-). The TCR was taken from a human donor in good health. Some clones in this sample may be carry-over from other donors' samples. Here the CDR3 is given as CAGGFGTGTYEQYF.